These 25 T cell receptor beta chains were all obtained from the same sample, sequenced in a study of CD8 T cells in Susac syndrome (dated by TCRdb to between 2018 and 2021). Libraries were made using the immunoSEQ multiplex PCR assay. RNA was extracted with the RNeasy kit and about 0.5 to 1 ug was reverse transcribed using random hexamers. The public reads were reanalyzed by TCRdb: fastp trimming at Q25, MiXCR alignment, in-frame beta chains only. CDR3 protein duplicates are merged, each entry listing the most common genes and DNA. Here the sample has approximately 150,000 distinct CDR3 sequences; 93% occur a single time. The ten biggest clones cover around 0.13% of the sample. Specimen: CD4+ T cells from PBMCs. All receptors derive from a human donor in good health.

The CDR3 coding sequence is TGCAGCGGGGGACAGGCGTCGGCCGGGGAGCTGTTTTTT. It translates to CSGGQASAGELFF. J is TRBJ2-2 and V is TRBV29-1, with TRBD1 matching 8 bases. This CDR3 spans 13 amino acids. CDR1 is SQVTM and CDR2 is ANQGSEA in the germline V gene. The J segment lost 6 bases and the V segment lost 7 bases, leaving 7 bases of the junction unmatched.

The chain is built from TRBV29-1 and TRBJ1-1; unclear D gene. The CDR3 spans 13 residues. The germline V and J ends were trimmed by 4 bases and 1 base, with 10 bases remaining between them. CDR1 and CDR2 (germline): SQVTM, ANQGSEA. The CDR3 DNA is TGCAGCGTTGGGTTCGGGAGGAACACTGAAGCTTTCTTT. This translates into CSVGFGRNTEAFF.

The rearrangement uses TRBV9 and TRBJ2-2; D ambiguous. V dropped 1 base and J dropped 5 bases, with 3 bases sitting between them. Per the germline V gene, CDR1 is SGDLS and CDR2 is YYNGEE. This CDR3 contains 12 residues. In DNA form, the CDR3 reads TGTGCCAGCAGCGTATTGACCGGGGAGCTGTTTTTT. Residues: CASSVLTGELFF.

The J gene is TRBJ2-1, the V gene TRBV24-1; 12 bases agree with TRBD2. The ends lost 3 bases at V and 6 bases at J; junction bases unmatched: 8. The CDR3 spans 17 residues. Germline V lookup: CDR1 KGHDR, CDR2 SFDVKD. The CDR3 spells CATSDTITSGGLNEQFF. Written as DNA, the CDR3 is TGTGCCACCAGTGATACTATCACTAGCGGGGGGCTCAATGAGCAGTTCTTC.

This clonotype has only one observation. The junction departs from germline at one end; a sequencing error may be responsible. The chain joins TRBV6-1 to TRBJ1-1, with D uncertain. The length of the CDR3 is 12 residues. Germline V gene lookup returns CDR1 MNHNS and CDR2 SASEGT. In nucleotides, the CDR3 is TGTGCCAGCAGCGAAGGGAGTCTTGAAGCTTTCTTT. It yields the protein CASSEGSLEAFF.

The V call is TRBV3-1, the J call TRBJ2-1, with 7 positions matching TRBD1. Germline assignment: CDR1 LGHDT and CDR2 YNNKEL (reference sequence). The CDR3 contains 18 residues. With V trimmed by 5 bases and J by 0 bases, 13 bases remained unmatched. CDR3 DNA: TGTGCCAGCAGCAAACCGGGACAGTCGTATAGCTCCTACAATGAGCAGTTCTTC. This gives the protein CASSKPGQSYSSYNEQFF.

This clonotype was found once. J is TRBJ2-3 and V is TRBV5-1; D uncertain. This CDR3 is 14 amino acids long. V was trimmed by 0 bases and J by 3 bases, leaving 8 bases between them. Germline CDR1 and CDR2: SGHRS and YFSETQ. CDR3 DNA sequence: TGCGCCAGCAGCTTGGAGCCTAGGACAGATACGCAGTATTTT. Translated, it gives CASSLEPRTDTQYF.

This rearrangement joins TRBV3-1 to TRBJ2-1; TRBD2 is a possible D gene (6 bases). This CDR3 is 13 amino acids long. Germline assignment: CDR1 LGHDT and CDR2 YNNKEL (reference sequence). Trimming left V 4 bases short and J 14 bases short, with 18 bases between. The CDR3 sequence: CASSRSGVGAEFF. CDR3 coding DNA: TGTGCCAGCAGCCGTTCGGGAGTAGGAGCGGAGTTCTTC.

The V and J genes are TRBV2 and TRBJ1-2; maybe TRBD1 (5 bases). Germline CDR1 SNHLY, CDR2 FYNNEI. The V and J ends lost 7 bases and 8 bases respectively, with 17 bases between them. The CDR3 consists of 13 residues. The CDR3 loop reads CASNYGGFGGYTF. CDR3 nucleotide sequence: TGTGCCAGCAACTACGGGGGATTCGGGGGCTACACCTTC.

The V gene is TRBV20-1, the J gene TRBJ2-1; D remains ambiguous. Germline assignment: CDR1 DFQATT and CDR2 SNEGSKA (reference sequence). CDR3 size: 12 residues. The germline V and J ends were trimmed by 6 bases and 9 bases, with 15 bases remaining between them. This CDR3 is CSAEDRSGEQFF. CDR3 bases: TGCAGTGCCGAGGATAGGTCCGGTGAGCAGTTCTTC.

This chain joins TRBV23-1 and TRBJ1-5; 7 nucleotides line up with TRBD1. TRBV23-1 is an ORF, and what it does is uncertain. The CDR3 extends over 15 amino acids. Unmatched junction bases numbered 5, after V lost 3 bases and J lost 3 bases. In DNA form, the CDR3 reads TGCGCCAGCAGTCACCACGGGACAGTCAATCAGCCCCAGCATTTT. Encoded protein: CASSHHGTVNQPQHF.

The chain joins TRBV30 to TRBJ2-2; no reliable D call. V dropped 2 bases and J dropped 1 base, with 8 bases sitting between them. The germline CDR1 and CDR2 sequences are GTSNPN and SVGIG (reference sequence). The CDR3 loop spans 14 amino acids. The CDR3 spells CAWSTWKNTGELFF. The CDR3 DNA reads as TGTGCCTGGAGTACGTGGAAGAACACCGGGGAGCTGTTTTTT.

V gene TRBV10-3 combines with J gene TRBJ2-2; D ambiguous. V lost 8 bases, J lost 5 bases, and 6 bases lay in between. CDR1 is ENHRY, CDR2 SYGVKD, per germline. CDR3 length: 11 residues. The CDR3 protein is CAISVTGELFF. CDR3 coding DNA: TGTGCCATCTCCGTAACCGGGGAGCTGTTTTTT.

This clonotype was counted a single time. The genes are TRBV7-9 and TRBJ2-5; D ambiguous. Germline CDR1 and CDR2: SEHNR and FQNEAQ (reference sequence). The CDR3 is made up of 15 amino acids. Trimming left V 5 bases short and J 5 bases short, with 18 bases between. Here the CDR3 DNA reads TGTGCCAGCAGCCGCCGAAGGGTGGCGAGGGAGACCCAGTACTTC. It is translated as CASSRRRVARETQYF.

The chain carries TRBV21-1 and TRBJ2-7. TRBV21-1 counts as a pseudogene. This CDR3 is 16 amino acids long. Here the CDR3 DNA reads TGTGCCAGCAGCCCCCGAAACAGGGAGGCGTCCTACGAGCAGTACTTC. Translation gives CASSPRNREASYEQYF.

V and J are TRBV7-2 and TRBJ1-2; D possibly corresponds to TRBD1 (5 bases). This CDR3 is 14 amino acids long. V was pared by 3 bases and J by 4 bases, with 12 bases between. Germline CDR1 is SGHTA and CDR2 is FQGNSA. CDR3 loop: CASSFSQGGYGYTF. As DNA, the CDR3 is TGTGCCAGCAGCTTTTCCCAGGGTGGCTATGGCTACACCTTC.

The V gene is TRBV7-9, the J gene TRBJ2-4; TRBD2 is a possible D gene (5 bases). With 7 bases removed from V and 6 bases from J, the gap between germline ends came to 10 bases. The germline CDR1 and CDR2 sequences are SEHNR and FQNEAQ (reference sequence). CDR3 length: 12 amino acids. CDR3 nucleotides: TGTGCCAGCACCAGCGAGGGAAACATTCAGTACTTC. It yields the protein CASTSEGNIQYF. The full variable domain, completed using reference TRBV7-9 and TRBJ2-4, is DTGVSQNPRHKITKRGQNVTFRCDPISEHNRLYWYRQTLGQGPEFLTYFQNEAQLEKSRLLSDRFSAERPKGSFSTLEIQRTEQGDSAMYLCASTSEGNIQYFGAGTRLSVL.

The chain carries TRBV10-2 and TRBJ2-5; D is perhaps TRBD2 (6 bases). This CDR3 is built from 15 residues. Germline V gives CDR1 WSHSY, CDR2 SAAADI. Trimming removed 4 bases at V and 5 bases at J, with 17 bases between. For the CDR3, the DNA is TGCGCCAGCAGTGGGGATGGTCTCGGAGGGGAGACCCAGTACTTC. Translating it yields CASSGDGLGGETQYF.

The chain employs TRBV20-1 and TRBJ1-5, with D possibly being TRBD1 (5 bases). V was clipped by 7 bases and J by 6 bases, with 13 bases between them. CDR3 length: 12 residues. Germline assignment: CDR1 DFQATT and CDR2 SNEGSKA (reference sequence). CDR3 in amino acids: CSVTQGTQPQHF. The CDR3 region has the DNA TGCAGTGTTACCCAGGGAACTCAGCCCCAGCATTTT.

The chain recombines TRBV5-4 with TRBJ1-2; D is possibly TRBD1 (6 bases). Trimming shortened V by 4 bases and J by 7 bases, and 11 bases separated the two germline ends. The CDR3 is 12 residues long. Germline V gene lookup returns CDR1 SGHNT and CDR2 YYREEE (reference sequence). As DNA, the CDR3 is TGTGCCAGCAGCCCTTTACAGGGTGGCTACACCTTC. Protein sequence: CASSPLQGGYTF.

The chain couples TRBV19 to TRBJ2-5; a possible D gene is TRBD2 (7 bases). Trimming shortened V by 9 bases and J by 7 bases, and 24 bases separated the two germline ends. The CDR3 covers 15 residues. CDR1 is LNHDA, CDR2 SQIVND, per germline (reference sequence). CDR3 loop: CASSVGGPLEGTQYF. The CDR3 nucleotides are TGTGCCAGCTCCGTCGGGGGGCCCCTCGAAGGGACCCAGTACTTC.

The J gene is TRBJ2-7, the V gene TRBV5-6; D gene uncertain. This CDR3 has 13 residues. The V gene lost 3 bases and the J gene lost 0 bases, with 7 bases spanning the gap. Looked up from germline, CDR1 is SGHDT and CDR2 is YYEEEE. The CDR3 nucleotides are TGTGCCAGCAGCTCGTTAGCCTCCTACGAGCAGTACTTC. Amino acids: CASSSLASYEQYF.

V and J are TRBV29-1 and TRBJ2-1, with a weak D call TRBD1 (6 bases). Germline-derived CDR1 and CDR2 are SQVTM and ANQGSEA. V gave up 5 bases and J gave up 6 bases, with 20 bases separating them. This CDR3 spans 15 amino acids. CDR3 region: CSVYYRATMGNEQFF. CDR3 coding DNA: TGCAGCGTTTACTACAGGGCCACTATGGGCAATGAGCAGTTCTTC.

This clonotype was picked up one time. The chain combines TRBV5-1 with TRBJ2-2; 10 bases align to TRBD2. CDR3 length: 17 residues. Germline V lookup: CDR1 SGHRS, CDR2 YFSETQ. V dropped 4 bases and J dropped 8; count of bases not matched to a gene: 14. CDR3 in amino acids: CASSPTLAGVSGGELFF. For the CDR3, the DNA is TGCGCCAGCAGCCCAACCCTAGCGGGGGTGTCTGGAGGGGAGCTGTTTTTT.

DNA for the CDR3: TGTGCCAGCAGCCAAGAGGGACAGGGAGGTCGTGGCTACACCTTC. Translating it yields CASSQEGQGGRGYTF. The rearrangement joins TRBV4-2 to TRBJ1-2; 9 nucleotides agree with TRBD1. Per the germline V gene, CDR1 is LGHNA and CDR2 is YNFKEQ. V dropped 0 bases and J dropped 7; count of bases not matched to a gene: 6. CDR3 size: 15 residues.